A selection of T cell receptor beta chains follows, all from one sample in a study of shared clonotypes between healthy human individuals. TCRdb's table, derived via immunoSEQ multiplex PCR, lists solely in-frame clones and lacks some. Among 2 million to 2.5 million clones listed, approximately 93% were seen once. Sequencing input: naive CD4+ T cells from PBMCs. These receptors came from a young man in good health. Some clones in this sample may be carry-over from other donors' samples. The CDR3 runs from the conserved cysteine through the conserved F or W. Each record gives: J gene, CDR3 length, D gene, clone size, V gene, CDR3 DNA, CDR3 protein. D genes are given only for firm matches. Size tells how often a clone was seen (once, few, many) or the class of an expanded clone, and some rows leave it out.

j_gene: TRBJ2-7; len: 15; d_gene: TRBD1; abundance: -; v_gene: TRBV28; CDR3nt: TGTGCCAGCAGTTCCTACCGGACAGGGGGCTACGAGCAGTACTTC; CDR3aa: CASSSYRTGGYEQYF
j_gene: TRBJ2-2; len: 16; d_gene: -; abundance: -; v_gene: TRBV5-4; CDR3nt: TGTGCCAGCAGCTTCGTCCGGGGAACGAACACCGGGGAGCTGTTTTTT; CDR3aa: CASSFVRGTNTGELFF
j_gene: TRBJ1-5; len: 15; d_gene: -; abundance: few; v_gene: TRBV6-1; CDR3nt: TGTGCCAGCAGACCCACAGCGGACCGTAATCAGCCCCAGCATTTT; CDR3aa: CASRPTADRNQPQHF
j_gene: TRBJ1-5; len: 16; d_gene: TRBD1; abundance: -; v_gene: TRBV7-2; CDR3nt: TGTGCCAGCAGCTTAGCGACAGGGGTTCGCAATCAGCCCCAGCATTTT; CDR3aa: CASSLATGVRNQPQHF
j_gene: TRBJ1-1; len: 14; d_gene: -; abundance: -; v_gene: TRBV7-8; CDR3nt: TGTGCCAGCAGCTTAGTCGTCGGGAACACTGAAGCTTTCTTT; CDR3aa: CASSLVVGNTEAFF
j_gene: TRBJ2-5; len: 16; d_gene: -; abundance: -; v_gene: TRBV28; CDR3nt: TGTGCCAGCAGTGCCCCTAGAGGGCCTGGAGGAGAGACCCAGTACTTC; CDR3aa: CASSAPRGPGGETQYF
j_gene: TRBJ2-5; len: 14; d_gene: -; abundance: -; v_gene: TRBV15; CDR3nt: TGTGCCACCAGCACCCTGGACAGCCTTCGGGCCCAGTACTTC; CDR3aa: CATSTLDSLRAQYF
j_gene: TRBJ1-2; len: 12; d_gene: -; abundance: -; v_gene: TRBV6-6; CDR3nt: TGTGCCAGCACCATCACCCTGGGTGGCTACACCTTC; CDR3aa: CASTITLGGYTF
j_gene: TRBJ1-1; len: 15; d_gene: TRBD1; abundance: -; v_gene: TRBV28; CDR3nt: TGTGCCAGCAGTTTATGGGGACAGGGGGCCTCTGAAGCTTTCTTT; CDR3aa: CASSLWGQGASEAFF
j_gene: TRBJ1-1; len: 14; d_gene: -; abundance: -; v_gene: TRBV7-8; CDR3nt: TGTGCCAGCAGCCAGGGACGGTCGAACACTGAAGCTTTCTTT; CDR3aa: CASSQGRSNTEAFF
j_gene: TRBJ2-3; len: 15; d_gene: -; abundance: -; v_gene: TRBV6-1; CDR3nt: TGTGCCAGCAGCCACAGACAGTCCCGCACAGATACGCAGTATTTT; CDR3aa: CASSHRQSRTDTQYF
j_gene: TRBJ1-2; len: 13; d_gene: -; abundance: -; v_gene: TRBV2; CDR3nt: TGTGCCAGCGGCCCCCCCGGGCGCCAGGGCTACACCTTC; CDR3aa: CASGPPGRQGYTF
j_gene: TRBJ2-4; len: 17; d_gene: -; abundance: once; v_gene: TRBV4-1; CDR3nt: TGCGCCAGCAGCCAAGCCCCACCAGCCGCAGCCAAAAACATTCAGTACTTC; CDR3aa: CASSQAPPAAAKNIQYF
j_gene: TRBJ2-1; len: 14; d_gene: -; abundance: -; v_gene: TRBV5-1; CDR3nt: TGCGCCAGCAGTTCTTACAACAGCTACAATGAGCAGTTCTTC; CDR3aa: CASSSYNSYNEQFF
j_gene: TRBJ1-2; len: 12; d_gene: TRBD1; abundance: -; v_gene: TRBV7-9; CDR3nt: TGTGCCAGCAGCATCGGACAGGGTGGAACTTTCTTC; CDR3aa: CASSIGQGGTFF